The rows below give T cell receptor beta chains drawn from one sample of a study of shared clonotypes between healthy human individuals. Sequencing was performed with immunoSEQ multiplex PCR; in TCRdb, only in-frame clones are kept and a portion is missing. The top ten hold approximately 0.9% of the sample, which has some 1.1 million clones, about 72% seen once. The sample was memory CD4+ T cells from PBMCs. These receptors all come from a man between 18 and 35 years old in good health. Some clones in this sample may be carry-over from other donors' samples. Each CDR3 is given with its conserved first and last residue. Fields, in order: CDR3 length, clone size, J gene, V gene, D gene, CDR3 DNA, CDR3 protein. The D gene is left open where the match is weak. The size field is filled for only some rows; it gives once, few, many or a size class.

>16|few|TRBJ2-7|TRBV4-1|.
TGCGCCAGCAGCCAAGATCGCTCCCGTCAGACCTACGAGCAGTACTTC
CASSQDRSRQTYEQYF
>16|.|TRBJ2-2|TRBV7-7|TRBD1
TGTGCCAGCAGCCCCAGCGGGACAGGGGGCGGCGGGGAGCTGTTTTTT
CASSPSGTGGGGELFF
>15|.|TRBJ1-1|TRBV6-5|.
TGTGCCAGCAGTTATGTTGGGGCACGGAGGACTGAAGCTTTCTTT
CASSYVGARRTEAFF
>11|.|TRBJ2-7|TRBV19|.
TGTGCCAGTGATGGGGGCTACGAGCAGTACTTC
CASDGGYEQYF
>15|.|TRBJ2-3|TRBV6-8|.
TGTGCCAGCCCTACTAGTACCCGGGGCACAGATACGCAGTATTTT
CASPTSTRGTDTQYF
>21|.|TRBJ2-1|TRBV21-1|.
TGTGCCAGCAGCAAAGTGAGAAAACGGACTAGCGGGAGGTCCCCCACCAATGAGCAGTTCTTC
CASSKVRKRTSGRSPTNEQFF
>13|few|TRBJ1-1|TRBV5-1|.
TGCGCCAGCAGAGGACAACGGAACACTGAAGCTTTCTTT
CASRGQRNTEAFF
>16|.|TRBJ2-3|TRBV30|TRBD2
TGTGCCTGGAGTGTACTGGGCGGGAGGGTTAAAGATACGCAGTATTTT
CAWSVLGGRVKDTQYF
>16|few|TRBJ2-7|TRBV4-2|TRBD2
TGTGCCAGCAGCCTAGAGGTCGGGAGGAGCTCCTACGAGCAGTACTTC
CASSLEVGRSSYEQYF
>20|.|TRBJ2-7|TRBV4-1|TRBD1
TGCGCCAGCAGCCCGGAGGCCGGGACAGGGGGCGACTGGAGGTACTACGAGCAGTACTTC
CASSPEAGTGGDWRYYEQYF
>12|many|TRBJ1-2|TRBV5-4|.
TGTGCCAGCAGGGTCGACAGTTATGGCTACACCTTC
CASRVDSYGYTF
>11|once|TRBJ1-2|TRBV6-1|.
TGTGCCAGCGGCAGCCTGTATGGCTACACCTTC
CASGSLYGYTF
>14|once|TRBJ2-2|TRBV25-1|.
TGTGCCAGCAGTATGGGGGCGAACACCGGGGAGCTGTTTTTT
CASSMGANTGELFF
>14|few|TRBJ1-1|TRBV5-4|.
TGTGCCAGCAGGAGGGATTTGAGGGACACTGAAGCTTTCTTT
CASRRDLRDTEAFF
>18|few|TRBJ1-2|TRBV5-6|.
TGTGCCAGCAGCTTAAGTCGGGCCCAGCGGGAGGGGAACTATGGCTACACCTTC
CASSLSRAQREGNYGYTF
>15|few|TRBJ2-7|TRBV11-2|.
TGTGCCAGCAGCGTAAGACCCAACCTAAGGGACGAGCAGTACTTC
CASSVRPNLRDEQYF
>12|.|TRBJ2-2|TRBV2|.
TGTGCCAGCAGGGGGGGCACCGGGGAGCTGTTTTTT
CASRGGTGELFF
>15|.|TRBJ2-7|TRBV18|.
TGTGCCAGCTCGACCAGTGGAGGGAATGAGTACGAGCAGTACTTC
CASSTSGGNEYEQYF